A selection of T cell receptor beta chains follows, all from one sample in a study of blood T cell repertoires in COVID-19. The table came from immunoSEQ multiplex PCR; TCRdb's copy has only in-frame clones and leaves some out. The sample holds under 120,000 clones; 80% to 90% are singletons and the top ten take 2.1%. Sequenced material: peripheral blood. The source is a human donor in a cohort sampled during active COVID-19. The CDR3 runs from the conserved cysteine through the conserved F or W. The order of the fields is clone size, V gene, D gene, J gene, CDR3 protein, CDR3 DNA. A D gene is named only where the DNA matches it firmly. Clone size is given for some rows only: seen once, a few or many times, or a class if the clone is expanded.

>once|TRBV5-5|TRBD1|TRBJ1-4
CASSLLQGATNEKLFF
TGTGCCAGCAGCCTACTGCAGGGGGCAACTAATGAAAAACTGTTTTTT
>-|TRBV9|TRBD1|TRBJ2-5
CASSVDSGQGAWETQYF
TGTGCCAGCAGCGTAGATTCCGGACAGGGGGCGTGGGAGACCCAGTACTTC
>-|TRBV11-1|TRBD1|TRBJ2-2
CASSSDRVADTGELFF
TGTGCCAGCAGCTCGGACAGGGTTGCCGACACCGGGGAGCTGTTTTTT
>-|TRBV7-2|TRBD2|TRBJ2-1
CASSLLAVSYNEQFF
TGTGCCAGCAGCTTACTAGCGGTGTCCTACAATGAGCAGTTCTTC
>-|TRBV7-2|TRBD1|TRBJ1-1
CASSLAQGAEAFF
TGTGCCAGCAGCTTAGCACAGGGGGCTGAAGCTTTCTTT
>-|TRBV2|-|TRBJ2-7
CASSEALMAGSTPEQYF
TGTGCCAGCAGTGAAGCGCTTATGGCAGGGTCGACTCCCGAGCAGTACTTC
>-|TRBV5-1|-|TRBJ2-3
CASSTGPEDTQYF
TGCGCCAGCAGTACAGGGCCCGAGGATACGCAGTATTTT
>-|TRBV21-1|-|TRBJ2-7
CASRTNLGTYEQYF
TGTGCCAGCAGGACTAACCTTGGCACCTACGAGCAGTACTTC
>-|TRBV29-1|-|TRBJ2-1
CSVGMGGYNEQFF
TGCAGCGTTGGAATGGGAGGCTACAATGAGCAGTTCTTC
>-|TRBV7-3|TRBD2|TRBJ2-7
CATAGGPSYEQYF
TGTGCCACGGCGGGAGGGCCGTCCTACGAGCAGTACTTC
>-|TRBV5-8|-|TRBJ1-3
CASSLVPGGNTIYF
TGTGCCAGCAGCTTGGTGCCAGGCGGAAACACCATATATTTT
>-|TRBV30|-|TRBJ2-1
CAWNRDSSSYNEQFF
TGTGCCTGGAATCGGGACTCCAGCTCCTACAATGAGCAGTTCTTC
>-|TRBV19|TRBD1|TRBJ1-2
CASRSFETGGYGGYTF
TGTGCCAGTAGGAGCTTCGAGACAGGGGGTTACGGTGGCTACACCTTC
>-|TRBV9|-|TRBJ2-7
CASSVAGRGTPYEQYF
TGTGCCAGCAGCGTAGCGGGTCGGGGTACCCCCTACGAGCAGTACTTC
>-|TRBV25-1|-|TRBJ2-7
CASSEYAGSYEQYF
TGTGCCAGCAGTGAATACGCGGGCTCCTACGAGCAGTACTTC
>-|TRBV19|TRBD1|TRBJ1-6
CASSGDRGSWNSPLHF
TGTGCCAGTAGTGGGGACAGGGGATCATGGAATTCACCCCTCCACTTT
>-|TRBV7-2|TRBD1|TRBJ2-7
CASSLVGGGDYEQYF
TGTGCCAGCAGCTTAGTAGGGGGCGGAGACTACGAGCAGTACTTC
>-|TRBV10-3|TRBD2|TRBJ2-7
CAISPGTRVSGSSYEQYF
TGTGCCATCAGTCCCGGGACAAGGGTCAGCGGGAGCTCCTACGAGCAGTACTTC
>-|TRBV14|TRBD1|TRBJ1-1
CASSLWTGMNTEAFF
TGTGCCAGCAGCCTCTGGACAGGGATGAACACTGAAGCTTTCTTT
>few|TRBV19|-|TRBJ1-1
CASSIGQPLGAEAFF
TGTGCCAGTAGTATAGGACAGCCCCTGGGCGCTGAAGCTTTCTTT
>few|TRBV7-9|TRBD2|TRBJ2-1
CASSPGLASGNEQFF
TGTGCCAGCAGCCCAGGACTAGCATCGGGCAATGAGCAGTTCTTC
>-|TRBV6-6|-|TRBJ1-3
CASTIRRTDGNTIYF
TGTGCCAGCACAATTCGTAGGACAGATGGAAACACCATATATTTT
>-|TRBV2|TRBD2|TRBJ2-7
CASSGLAGALEQYF
TGTGCCAGCTCAGGACTAGCGGGAGCGCTGGAGCAGTACTTC
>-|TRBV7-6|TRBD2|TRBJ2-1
CASSPPASGRNDEQFF
TGTGCCAGCAGCCCTCCGGCTAGCGGGAGAAATGATGAGCAGTTCTTC
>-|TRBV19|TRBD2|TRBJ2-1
CASMAGGLGEQFF
TGTGCCAGTATGGCGGGGGGGTTAGGTGAGCAGTTCTTC
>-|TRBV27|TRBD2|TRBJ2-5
CASSGTSGRETQYF
TGTGCCAGCAGCGGGACTAGCGGGAGAGAGACCCAGTACTTC
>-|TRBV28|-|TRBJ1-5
CASSWGVSNQPQHF
TGTGCCAGCAGTTGGGGGGTTAGCAATCAGCCCCAGCATTTT
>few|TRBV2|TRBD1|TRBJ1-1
CASSPGTGPAEAFF
TGTGCCAGCAGTCCCGGGACAGGGCCGGCCGAAGCTTTCTTT
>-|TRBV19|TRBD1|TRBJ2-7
CASSKQGPYEQYF
TGTGCCAGTAGTAAACAGGGGCCCTACGAGCAGTACTTC
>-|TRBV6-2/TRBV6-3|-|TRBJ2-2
CASSLVLRTVHTGELFF
TGTGCCAGCAGTTTAGTCTTAAGGACAGTACACACCGGGGAGCTGTTTTTT
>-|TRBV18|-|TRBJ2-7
CASSPPTSDYEQYF
TGTGCCAGCTCACCACCGACAAGTGACTACGAGCAGTACTTC
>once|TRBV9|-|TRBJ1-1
CASTVGQLNTEAFF
TGTGCCAGCACCGTGGGCCAGCTCAACACTGAAGCTTTCTTT
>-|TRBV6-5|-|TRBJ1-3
CASTPGLLSGNTIYF
TGTGCCAGCACCCCGGGACTTCTCTCTGGAAACACCATATATTTT
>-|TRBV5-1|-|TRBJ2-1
CASSLDPGGHNEQFF
TGCGCCAGCAGCTTGGACCCGGGGGGCCACAATGAGCAGTTCTTC
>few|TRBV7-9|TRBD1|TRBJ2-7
CASSFTQGREQYF
TGTGCCAGCAGCTTTACACAGGGGCGCGAGCAGTACTTC
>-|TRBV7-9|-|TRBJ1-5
CASSLDFGSQHF
TGTGCCAGCAGCTTAGATTTTGGGAGCCAGCATTTT
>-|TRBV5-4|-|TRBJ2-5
CASRTEGQETQYF
TGTGCCAGCAGAACGGAGGGCCAAGAGACCCAGTACTTC
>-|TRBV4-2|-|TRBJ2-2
CASSERPDRNTGELFF
TGTGCCAGCAGCGAACGACCAGACAGGAACACCGGGGAGCTGTTTTTT
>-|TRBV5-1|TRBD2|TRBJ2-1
CASSLVTGTTYEQFF
TGCGCCAGCAGCTTGGTAACCGGGACTACGTATGAGCAGTTCTTC
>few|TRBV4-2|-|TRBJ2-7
CASSQDRDEQYF
TGTGCCAGCAGCCAAGACAGGGACGAGCAGTACTTC
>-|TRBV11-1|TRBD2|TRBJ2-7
CASSALGLASGEQYF
TGTGCCAGCAGCGCCTTGGGACTAGCGTCGGGCGAGCAGTACTTC
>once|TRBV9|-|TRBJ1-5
CASSVAGVGQPQHF
TGTGCCAGCAGCGTAGCCGGGGTGGGTCAGCCCCAGCATTTT
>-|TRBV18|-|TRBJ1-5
CASSLGQTNQPQHF
TGTGCCAGCTCACTCGGACAGACCAATCAGCCCCAGCATTTT
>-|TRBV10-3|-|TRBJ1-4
CAISESKSTNEKLFF
TGTGCCATCAGTGAGTCGAAAAGCACTAATGAAAAACTGTTTTTT
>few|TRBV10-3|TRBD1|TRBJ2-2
CAISEGQGAAGELFF
TGTGCCATCAGTGAGGGACAGGGGGCAGCCGGGGAGCTGTTTTTT
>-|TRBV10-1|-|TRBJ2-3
CASSDPGFGTDTQYF
TGCGCCAGCAGTGACCCAGGGTTTGGCACAGATACGCAGTATTTT
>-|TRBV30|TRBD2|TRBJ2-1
CACPGTSGRGSEQFF
TGTGCCTGTCCCGGGACTAGCGGACGGGGTAGTGAGCAGTTCTTC
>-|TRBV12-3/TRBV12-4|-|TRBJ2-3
CASRDLDLDTQYF
TGTGCCAGCAGAGACTTAGATTTAGATACGCAGTATTTT